The present entry profiles one T cell receptor beta chain with its context. Its matching antigen is unknown. The CDR3 extends over 17 amino acids. The ends lost 1 base at V and 3 bases at J; junction bases unmatched: 11. CDR1 is SGHNT, CDR2 YYREEE, per germline (reference sequence). This record belongs to a study of shared clonotypes between healthy human individuals. Study-wide background: The composition of the donors was a couple of women and three men aged 18 to 49. Study-wide points: Memory subsets generally showed smaller estimated richness than naive subsets did.

The method was immunoSEQ multiplex PCR; TCRdb's version includes in-frame clones alone and lacks a portion of them. The sample consists of millions of clones, approximately 95% of them appearing once. Material for sequencing was naive CD4+ T cells from PBMCs. Subset in this sample: CD45RA+ positively selected. The sequence was collected from a man younger than 35 in good health. Some clones in this sample may be carry-over from other donors' samples. This sequence joins TRBV5-4 and TRBJ2-3; 7 bases map to TRBD2. Here the CDR3 DNA reads TGTGCCAGCAGCTTGATGCTTCTCGGGGGAGGGACAGATACGCAGTATTTT. It specifies CASSLMLLGGGTDTQYF.